These T cell receptor beta chains were read from a single sample in a study of neurological immune-mediated disorders. MiXCR, run by TCRdb on the 5' RACE reads, gives a single entry per CDR3 protein. Of fewer than 110,000 distinct CDR3 sequences in the sample, less than 14% were seen once. Sequencing was carried out using PBMCs. These receptors all come from a female donor with HTLV-1-associated myelopathy (HAM/TSP). CDR3s include the opening cysteine and the closing phenylalanine or tryptophan. The D gene is left open where the match is weak. Not all rows give a size; the values are once, few, many and, for expanded clones, a class.

j_call	d_call	cdr3_length	clone_size	v_call	cdr3_aa	cdr3_nt
TRBJ2-1	TRBD2	15	many	TRBV5-1	CASSPTSGEYNEQFF	TGCGCCAGCAGCCCGACTAGCGGGGAGTACAATGAGCAGTTCTTC
TRBJ1-5	.	15	many	TRBV20-1	CSAASQIHSNQPQHF	TGCAGTGCTGCGTCTCAGATCCATAGCAATCAGCCCCAGCATTTT
TRBJ2-3	TRBD2	16	many	TRBV10-3	CAISGASGARTDTQYF	TGTGCCATCAGTGGAGCTAGCGGGGCGCGCACAGATACGCAGTATTTT
TRBJ2-4	.	12	many	TRBV7-2	CASSSRLGIQYF	TGTGCCAGCAGCTCCAGACTAGGCATTCAGTACTTC
TRBJ1-1	.	15	many	TRBV27	CASSTTGTLNTEAFF	TGTGCCAGCAGTACTACCGGGACACTGAACACTGAAGCTTTCTTT
TRBJ2-2	TRBD1	16	few	TRBV20-1	CSARDWGQSNTGELFF	TGCAGTGCTAGAGATTGGGGACAGTCGAACACCGGGGAGCTGTTTTTT
TRBJ2-7	TRBD1	13	many	TRBV29-1	CSVGRTGGYEQYF	TGCAGCGTTGGTCGTACAGGGGGCTACGAGCAGTACTTC
TRBJ2-7	.	16	once	TRBV5-1	CASSRIPSWGGLEQYF	TGCGCCAGCAGCAGGATCCCGAGCTGGGGAGGTCTGGAGCAGTACTTC
TRBJ2-3	TRBD2	13	many	TRBV20-1	CSARTSGVDTQYF	TGCAGTGCTAGGACTAGCGGGGTAGATACGCAGTATTTT
TRBJ2-2	TRBD1	15	many	TRBV5-1	CASSLRQGETGELFF	TGCGCCAGCAGCTTACGACAGGGCGAGACCGGGGAGCTGTTTTTT
TRBJ1-2	.	11	few	TRBV20-1	CSARVGEGYTF	TGCAGTGCTAGAGTTGGGGAAGGCTACACCTTC
TRBJ2-2	TRBD2	14	many	TRBV9	CASSVIAGNGELFF	TGTGCCAGCAGCGTGATAGCGGGGAACGGGGAGCTGTTTTTT
TRBJ2-1	.	11	many	TRBV5-1	CASSEGNEQFF	TGCGCCAGCAGCGAGGGAAATGAGCAGTTCTTC
TRBJ1-2	TRBD1	14	many	TRBV7-2	CASRENRGRGGYTF	TGTGCCAGCAGGGAGAACAGGGGGCGAGGTGGCTACACCTTC
TRBJ2-2	TRBD2	15	many	TRBV5-5	CASSNTSVVTGELFF	TGTGCCAGCAGCAACACTAGCGTTGTTACCGGGGAGCTGTTTTTT
TRBJ2-1	.	11	many	TRBV20-1	CSAYRSHEQFF	TGCAGTGCTTACAGATCCCATGAGCAGTTCTTC
TRBJ2-4	.	16	many	TRBV5-1	CASQLGYMGGQNIQYF	TGCGCCAGCCAGCTTGGGTATATGGGCGGACAAAACATTCAGTACTTC
TRBJ1-1	.	15	many	TRBV4-2	CASSQPGGPNTEAFF	TGTGCCAGCAGCCAACCAGGCGGTCCCAACACTGAAGCTTTCTTT
TRBJ2-1	TRBD1	16	few	TRBV19	CASSMTGVASYNEQFF	TGTGCCAGTAGTATGACAGGGGTCGCGTCCTACAATGAGCAGTTCTTC
TRBJ2-4	.	13	.	TRBV20-1	CSAREVAKNIQYF	TGCAGTGCTAGAGAGGTGGCCAAAAACATTCAGTACTTC
TRBJ2-1	TRBD2	15	many	TRBV7-2	CASSKRGSSYNEQFF	TGTGCCAGCAGCAAGCGGGGGAGCTCCTACAATGAGCAGTTCTTC
TRBJ2-1	.	17	.	TRBV9	CASSAPTSGVVYNEQFF	TGTGCCAGCAGCGCGCCGACCTCAGGGGTTGTATACAATGAGCAGTTCTTC
TRBJ1-4	.	16	many	TRBV6-5	CASSYSSGRGSEKLFF	TGTGCCAGCAGTTACTCGTCAGGCAGGGGAAGTGAAAAACTGTTTTTT
TRBJ2-7	.	15	medium-sized	TRBV7-2	CASSREGGYSYEQYF	TGTGCCAGCAGCCGAGAGGGGGGATACTCCTACGAGCAGTACTTC
TRBJ2-2	.	13	many	TRBV10-3	CAISGEGTGELFF	TGTGCCATCAGTGGGGAAGGCACCGGGGAGCTGTTTTTT
TRBJ2-5	.	14	.	TRBV29-1	CSVEDLGGKETQYF	TGCAGCGTTGAAGATCTGGGCGGAAAAGAGACCCAGTACTTC
TRBJ2-3	.	16	many	TRBV5-1	CASSSKDGTIPLNVYF	TGCGCCAGCAGCTCCAAAGACGGGACAATCCCTTTGAATGTGTATTTT
TRBJ1-1	.	13	many	TRBV5-1	CASSPLRTDEAFF	TGCGCCAGCAGCCCATTAAGGACAGATGAAGCTTTCTTT
TRBJ2-7	TRBD2	15	many	TRBV20-1	CSASGGGFVSYEQYF	TGCAGTGCTAGCGGCGGGGGGTTTGTTTCCTACGAGCAGTACTTC
TRBJ1-1	.	14	many	TRBV2	CASSAVRSDTEAFF	TGTGCCAGCAGTGCCGTGAGATCCGACACTGAAGCTTTCTTT
TRBJ2-2	.	12	many	TRBV3-1	CASSHTAGELFF	TGTGCCAGCAGCCATACGGCTGGGGAGCTGTTTTTT
TRBJ2-7	.	15	few	TRBV5-1	CASSDEAGDQYEQYF	TGCGCCAGCAGCGACGAAGCAGGGGACCAGTACGAGCAGTACTTC
TRBJ2-7	.	15	.	TRBV6-5	CASSHVSGKSYEQYF	TGTGCCAGCAGTCACGTTTCAGGGAAAAGCTACGAGCAGTACTTC
TRBJ2-3	TRBD2	15	many	TRBV5-1	CASSSSGGAGDTQYF	TGCGCCAGCAGCAGCAGCGGGGGGGCTGGAGATACGCAGTATTTT
TRBJ2-3	TRBD2	14	many	TRBV20-1	CSARRAGVTDTQYF	TGCAGTGCTAGAAGAGCGGGGGTCACAGATACGCAGTATTTT
TRBJ2-5	.	12	few	TRBV6-6	CASSEGSGTQYF	TGTGCCAGCAGCGAGGGGTCAGGGACCCAGTACTTC
TRBJ2-2	.	12	many	TRBV7-9	CASSFSPGELFF	TGTGCCAGCAGCTTCAGTCCCGGGGAGCTGTTTTTT
TRBJ1-5	TRBD1	16	many	TRBV5-6	CASSFGQGAFDQPQHF	TGTGCCAGCAGTTTTGGACAGGGGGCTTTTGATCAGCCCCAGCATTTT
TRBJ1-3	.	17	.	TRBV14	CSSSQEGGPSSGNTIYF	TGTTCAAGCAGCCAAGAGGGGGGACCGTCCTCTGGAAACACCATATATTTT
TRBJ1-1	.	13	many	TRBV5-1	CASSSGRNTEAFF	TGCGCCAGCAGCTCCGGGAGGAACACTGAAGCTTTCTTT
TRBJ2-3	.	13	.	TRBV12-3/TRBV12-4	CVSRFLGTDTQYF	TGTGTCAGCAGATTTTTGGGCACAGATACGCAGTATTTT
TRBJ2-5	TRBD2	16	many	TRBV12-3/TRBV12-4	CASSPTAGGNQETQYF	TGTGCCAGCAGCCCTACGGCGGGGGGGAACCAAGAGACCCAGTACTTC
TRBJ1-1	.	14	many	TRBV5-1	CASSYQGGDTEAFF	TGCGCCAGCAGCTATCAGGGAGGCGACACTGAAGCTTTCTTT
TRBJ1-1	TRBD1	13	many	TRBV20-1	CSARQGANTEAFF	TGCAGTGCTAGACAGGGGGCCAACACTGAAGCTTTCTTT
TRBJ2-2	TRBD2	17	many	TRBV20-1	CSARGLLAGGSAGELFF	TGCAGTGCTAGAGGACTTCTAGCGGGGGGGTCGGCCGGGGAGCTGTTTTTT
TRBJ2-4	TRBD2	14	many	TRBV5-1	CASSLERGGDIQYF	TGCGCCAGCAGCTTGGAGCGGGGGGGAGACATTCAGTACTTC
TRBJ1-2	TRBD1	13	.	TRBV10-3	CAIARDRAGGYTF	TGTGCCATCGCTCGGGACAGGGCAGGTGGCTACACCTTC
TRBJ2-6	TRBD1	18	many	TRBV27	CASSPRQGNPSGANVLTF	TGTGCCAGCAGTCCGAGACAGGGAAATCCATCTGGGGCCAACGTCCTGACTTTC
TRBJ2-1	.	16	many	TRBV11-1	CASSRMVMLGQNEQFF	TGTGCCAGCAGCCGCATGGTGATGTTGGGGCAAAATGAGCAGTTCTTC
TRBJ2-5	TRBD2	16	many	TRBV20-1	CSATEMTSGDQETQYF	TGCAGTGCTACGGAGATGACTAGCGGGGACCAAGAGACCCAGTACTTC
TRBJ2-2	TRBD2	17	many	TRBV6-2/TRBV6-3	CASSFRTSGSNTGELFF	TGTGCCAGCAGTTTCCGGACTAGCGGGTCGAACACCGGGGAGCTGTTTTTT
TRBJ2-7	.	15	many	TRBV4-1	CASSQDKTGIYEQYF	TGCGCCAGCAGCCAAGATAAAACAGGGATCTACGAGCAGTACTTC
TRBJ1-2	TRBD1	15	many	TRBV7-8	CASSPLGTGGDGYTF	TGTGCCAGCAGCCCGCTAGGGACAGGGGGCGATGGCTACACCTTC